Listed below are T cell receptor beta chains from one sample, sequenced in a study of shared T cell receptors in the human thymus. Repertoires were generated with immunoSEQ multiplex PCR, while TCRdb's copy carries only in-frame clones and drops some. This sample has 500,000 to 850,000 clones, with 87% found just once. The same data also went into a second study, on human thymus T cells.

The sequencing sample was made of thymocytes. The source is a boy under two years old with a congenital heart defect. CDR3s include the opening cysteine and the closing phenylalanine or tryptophan. The order of the fields is D gene, clone size, J gene, V gene, CDR3 protein, CDR3 DNA. A D gene is named only where the DNA matches it firmly. The size entry is marked missing in some rows and otherwise reads once, few, many or a size class.

d_call: -; clone_size: -; j_call: TRBJ2-1; v_call: TRBV12-5; cdr3_aa: CASGRIDRGGNEQFF; cdr3_nt: TGTGCTAGTGGCCGGATCGACAGGGGAGGGAATGAGCAGTTCTTC
d_call: -; clone_size: -; j_call: TRBJ1-1; v_call: TRBV6-5; cdr3_aa: CASYALGAPTEAFF; cdr3_nt: TGTGCCAGCTATGCCCTTGGGGCGCCGACTGAAGCTTTCTTT
d_call: -; clone_size: -; j_call: TRBJ2-2; v_call: TRBV10-2; cdr3_aa: CASSVRTANTGELFF; cdr3_nt: TGCGCCAGCAGTGTTAGAACGGCGAACACCGGGGAGCTGTTTTTT
d_call: TRBD1; clone_size: -; j_call: TRBJ1-6; v_call: TRBV15; cdr3_aa: CATSREDRVSSYNSPLHF; cdr3_nt: TGTGCCACCAGCAGAGAAGACAGGGTTAGCTCCTATAATTCACCCCTCCACTTT
d_call: TRBD2; clone_size: -; j_call: TRBJ2-7; v_call: TRBV7-6; cdr3_aa: CASSRGLAYEQYF; cdr3_nt: TGTGCCAGCAGCAGGGGACTAGCCTACGAGCAGTACTTC
d_call: -; clone_size: -; j_call: TRBJ1-5; v_call: TRBV7-2; cdr3_aa: CASSSNGTPNSNQPQHF; cdr3_nt: TGTGCCAGCAGCTCCAATGGGACACCAAATAGCAATCAGCCCCAGCATTTT
d_call: -; clone_size: once; j_call: TRBJ2-1; v_call: TRBV18; cdr3_aa: CASSPPQVTSSYNEQFF; cdr3_nt: TGTGCCAGCTCACCACCCCAGGTAACGAGCTCCTACAATGAGCAGTTCTTC
d_call: TRBD2; clone_size: once; j_call: TRBJ2-7; v_call: TRBV18; cdr3_aa: CASSPHGTSGGREQYF; cdr3_nt: TGTGCCAGCTCACCCCATGGGACTAGCGGGGGGCGTGAGCAGTACTTC
d_call: TRBD1; clone_size: few; j_call: TRBJ1-4; v_call: TRBV6-1; cdr3_aa: CASSDPDRDGKTNEKLFF; cdr3_nt: TGTGCCAGCAGTGATCCGGACAGGGATGGGAAAACTAATGAAAAACTGTTTTTT
d_call: -; clone_size: once; j_call: TRBJ2-7; v_call: TRBV5-1; cdr3_aa: CASSLGGPSSYEQYF; cdr3_nt: TGCGCCAGCAGCTTGGGAGGGCCGAGCTCCTACGAGCAGTACTTC
d_call: -; clone_size: few; j_call: TRBJ1-2; v_call: TRBV5-4; cdr3_aa: CASSLKEGGAPSRGYTF; cdr3_nt: TGTGCCAGCAGCTTGAAGGAGGGGGGGGCTCCTTCCCGGGGCTACACCTTC
d_call: TRBD2; clone_size: -; j_call: TRBJ2-5; v_call: TRBV4-3; cdr3_aa: CASSQDIREGEGRETQYF; cdr3_nt: TGCGCCAGCAGCCAAGATATTCGGGAGGGGGAAGGAAGGGAGACCCAGTACTTC
d_call: TRBD2; clone_size: -; j_call: TRBJ2-2; v_call: TRBV19; cdr3_aa: CASSIPPISGGMNTGELFF; cdr3_nt: TGTGCCAGTAGTATTCCACCGATTAGCGGGGGGATGAACACCGGGGAGCTGTTTTTT
d_call: -; clone_size: -; j_call: TRBJ1-1; v_call: TRBV28; cdr3_aa: CASSSAPPVNTEAFF; cdr3_nt: TGTGCCAGCAGTTCCGCGCCCCCGGTGAACACTGAAGCTTTCTTT
d_call: TRBD2; clone_size: -; j_call: TRBJ2-1; v_call: TRBV2; cdr3_aa: CASSDTRGGNNEQFF; cdr3_nt: TGTGCCAGCAGTGATACACGCGGGGGGAATAATGAGCAGTTCTTC
d_call: TRBD2; clone_size: -; j_call: TRBJ2-5; v_call: TRBV9; cdr3_aa: CASSVFERGTRETQYF; cdr3_nt: TGTGCCAGCAGCGTATTTGAAAGGGGGACTAGAGAGACCCAGTACTTC
d_call: -; clone_size: -; j_call: TRBJ2-2; v_call: TRBV15; cdr3_aa: CATSREGAFSGGELFF; cdr3_nt: TGTGCCACCAGCAGAGAAGGGGCTTTCTCGGGCGGGGAGCTGTTTTTT
d_call: TRBD1; clone_size: -; j_call: TRBJ2-1; v_call: TRBV7-2; cdr3_aa: CASSLPYYHRGRYNEQFF; cdr3_nt: TGTGCCAGCAGCTTACCCTATTACCACAGGGGCCGCTACAATGAGCAGTTCTTC
d_call: -; clone_size: few; j_call: TRBJ1-5; v_call: TRBV2; cdr3_aa: CASSEALPRGDGQHF; cdr3_nt: TGTGCCAGCAGTGAAGCGCTTCCGAGAGGAGACGGCCAGCATTTT
d_call: TRBD1; clone_size: -; j_call: TRBJ1-1; v_call: TRBV15; cdr3_aa: CATSRDKGGRDTEAFF; cdr3_nt: TGTGCCACCAGCAGAGATAAAGGGGGCCGGGACACTGAAGCTTTCTTT
d_call: -; clone_size: -; j_call: TRBJ2-7; v_call: TRBV9; cdr3_aa: CASSVGGAGRYEQYF; cdr3_nt: TGTGCCAGCAGCGTGGGGGGGGCAGGGAGGTACGAGCAGTACTTC
d_call: TRBD1; clone_size: -; j_call: TRBJ1-4; v_call: TRBV7-9; cdr3_aa: CASSSNRGQNEKLFF; cdr3_nt: TGTGCCAGCAGCTCCAACAGGGGGCAAAATGAAAAACTGTTTTTT
d_call: TRBD1; clone_size: -; j_call: TRBJ1-2; v_call: TRBV2; cdr3_aa: CASRTGGIGYGYTF; cdr3_nt: TGTGCCAGCAGGACAGGGGGCATTGGCTATGGCTACACCTTC
d_call: -; clone_size: -; j_call: TRBJ2-7; v_call: TRBV9; cdr3_aa: CASSVGRASYEQYF; cdr3_nt: TGTGCCAGCAGCGTAGGCAGGGCCTCCTACGAGCAGTACTTC
d_call: -; clone_size: -; j_call: TRBJ2-5; v_call: TRBV7-9; cdr3_aa: CASSLRQNQETQYF; cdr3_nt: TGTGCCAGCAGCCTCCGACAGAATCAAGAGACCCAGTACTTC
d_call: -; clone_size: -; j_call: TRBJ1-1; v_call: TRBV7-4; cdr3_aa: CASRPPAGETEAFF; cdr3_nt: TGTGCCAGCAGACCACCCGCGGGGGAAACTGAAGCTTTCTTT
d_call: TRBD2; clone_size: -; j_call: TRBJ2-3; v_call: TRBV7-9; cdr3_aa: CASSFMGGARDTQYF; cdr3_nt: TGTGCCAGCAGCTTCATGGGAGGGGCGCGGGATACGCAGTATTTT